This paragraph covers one T cell receptor (beta chain) sequence. Antigen: not known. CDR3 size: 14 residues. Trimming took off 8 bases at V and 9 bases at J, with 22 bases between the two ends. The germline V gene has CDR1 MNHEY and CDR2 SVGAGI. A multiplex PCR was run with 60 Vbeta primers and 13 Jbeta primers. Repertoires were generated with immunoSEQ multiplex PCR, while TCRdb's copy carries only in-frame clones and drops some. The sample holds approximately 120,000 clones, nearly 80% seen once. The data belong to a study of cytomegalovirus exposure and HLA in healthy donors. Study-wide results and caveats: Per published reports, the classifier diagnosed cytomegalovirus status with high specificity and sensitivity. TCR beta chain V- and J-gene trimming was linked, in a later analysis, to a missense variant in DCLRE1C.

This clonotype was obtained from a woman aged 40 to 50 in good health and CMV-seronegative. Sequenced sample: PBMCs. This rearrangement joins TRBV6-5 to TRBJ2-5; possibly TRBD2 for D (8 bases). CDR3 protein: CASRGGRTGGPQYF. The CDR3 DNA reads TGTGCCAGCCGGGGGGGACGGACAGGTGGGCCCCAGTACTTC.